This entry lists 6 T cell receptor beta chains sequenced from one sample in a study of T-cell memory formation after mild COVID-19. TCRdb re-derived calls from the 5' RACE reads in MiXCR, one entry per CDR3 protein. The sample carries about 340,000 distinct CDR3 sequences, over 10% recorded once. The sample taken for sequencing was PBMCs or a T cell subset sorted from them (not recorded which). These receptors came from a man aged 18 to 35 who had mild COVID-19 (a few samples of this study predate the infection). Cell type and time point are not known.

This clonotype has a count of ten or more. The chain carries TRBV18 and TRBJ1-1; no clear D. Trimming left V 2 bases short and J 2 bases short, with 12 bases between. Germline-derived CDR1 and CDR2 are KGHSH and LQKENI. CDR3 length: 15 residues. The DNA of the CDR3 is TGTGCCAGCTCACCAAATGAGATGCAAAACACTGAAGCTTTCTTT. It yields the protein CASSPNEMQNTEAFF.

Many counts were recorded for this clonotype. V is TRBV18 and J is TRBJ2-2; the D gene is possibly TRBD1 (5 bases). The CDR3 is 14 amino acids. Trimming took off 3 bases at V and 2 bases at J, with 7 bases between the two ends. Per germline, CDR1 KGHSH and CDR2 LQKENI. The chain's CDR3 is CASSPQGNTGELFF. The CDR3 DNA follows: TGTGCCAGCTCACCTCAGGGAAACACCGGGGAGCTGTTTTTT.

Worth noting for this clonotype: A much larger clonotype is one base distant, so this may be a read error. V gene TRBV10-3 combines with J gene TRBJ2-3; unclear D gene. Germline CDR1 and CDR2: ENHRY and SYGVKD. The CDR3 loop spans 16 amino acids. The CDR3 reads CAISESQGFGTDAQYF. As DNA, the CDR3 is TGTGCCATCAGTGAGTCCCAAGGATTTGGCACAGATGCGCAGTATTTT.

This clonotype was counted at least ten times. The rearrangement uses TRBV4-3 and TRBJ2-1, with D perhaps matching TRBD2 (6 bases). Germline V gene data show CDR1 as LGHNA and CDR2 as YSLEER. V lost 4 bases and J lost 8, with 15 bases in between. The CDR3 is 14 amino acids. The CDR3 sequence is CASSRGLIVDEQFF. The CDR3 bases are TGCGCCAGCAGCCGGGGACTGATTGTCGATGAGCAGTTCTTC.

The chain carries TRBV7-2 and TRBJ2-5; TRBD2 might be the D (7 bases). The CDR3 contains 13 residues. CDR1 and CDR2 from the germline V gene are SGHTA and FQGNSA. Between the trimmed V and J ends, which lost 7 bases and 5 bases, there was a span of 14 bases. The CDR3 loop is CASTGGAKETQYF. The CDR3 DNA reads TGTGCCAGCACGGGGGGCGCCAAGGAGACCCAGTACTTC.

In this sample, this clonotype turned up a few times. J is TRBJ2-7 and V is TRBV12-3 or TRBV12-4, with D possibly TRBD1 on 6 matching bases. The CDR3 contains 13 residues. Deletions cut 5 bases from V and 3 bases from J, with 11 bases between. CDR3 in DNA: TGTGCCAGCAGTACCTCGACAGGCTACGAGCAGTACGTC. This translates into CASSTSTGYEQYV.